Below are 26 T cell receptor beta chains sequenced from a single sample in a study of human T cells and chemical hapten exposure (dated by TCRdb to the early 2020s). The sample's time point label, decoded: pre-sensitization, week 0. The treatment or condition label for this specimen denotes: therapeutic diphenylcyclopropenone sensitization with weekly scalp DPC. Unfractionated whole blood was collected in Tempus Blood RNA tubes, and total RNA was extracted from that blood. Receptors were amplified or captured by RACE. TCRdb shows the sequencer as NextSeq 500. In-frame beta chains were kept once TCRdb had trimmed the public reads at Q25 with fastp and called clones with MiXCR. CDR3 protein duplicates are merged, each entry listing the most common genes and DNA. In all, the sample holds tens of thousands of distinct CDR3 sequences, and about a tenth of those were seen once. The biggest ten clones account for 27% of the sample.

Source: whole blood, taken in connection with sensitization to the hapten diphenylcyclopropenone (DPC). The receptors shown here come from a man in his fifties or sixties with alopecia areata. Some clones in this sample may be carry-over from other donors' samples.

The V gene is TRBV11-3, the J gene TRBJ2-3; 8 positions match TRBD2. CDR3 length: 15 residues. Losses at the gene ends were 5 bases for V and 4 bases for J; bases not matched to a gene: 8. Germline CDR1 SGHNT, CDR2 YENEEA. For the CDR3, the DNA is TGTGCCAGCAGCCATCGGGGGGGCCACGCAGATACGCAGTATTTT. Translation gives CASSHRGGHADTQYF. Together with reference TRBV11-3 and TRBJ2-3, the CDR3 gives the full variable domain: EAGVVQSPRYKIIEKKQPVAFWCNPISGHNTLYWYLQNLGQGPELLIRYENEEAVDDSQLPKDRFSAERLKGVDSTLKIQPAELGDSAVYLCASSHRGGHADTQYFGPGTRLTVL.

This clonotype was detected many times. The chain recombines TRBV28 with TRBJ2-7, with 11 nucleotides matching TRBD2. The CDR3 consists of 14 residues. Germline CDR1 reads MDHEN; CDR2 reads SYDVKM. The ends lost 8 bases at V and 5 bases at J; junction bases unmatched: 8. The CDR3: CASQELAGGHEQYF. CDR3 nucleotide sequence: TGTGCCAGCCAAGAGCTAGCGGGAGGCCACGAGCAGTACTTC.

The rearrangement links TRBV4-1 to TRBJ1-2; 11 nucleotides line up with TRBD1. Germline-derived CDR1 and CDR2 are MGHRA and YSYEKL. Trimming took 3 bases from V and 0 from J; bases not matched to a gene: 6. The CDR3 extends over 17 amino acids. CDR3 sequence reads: CASSHGQGAPTNYGYTF. CDR3 DNA sequence: TGCGCCAGCAGCCACGGACAGGGGGCCCCAACTAACTATGGCTACACCTTC.

This clonotype was picked up many times. V is TRBV10-1 and J is TRBJ1-1; 7 bases match TRBD1. Germline V CDR1 and CDR2: WNHNN, SYGVQD (reference sequence). The V segment lost 0 bases and the J segment 6 bases; nucleotides outside the gene matches: 4. This CDR3 has 14 residues. The CDR3 DNA reads TGCGCCAGCAGTGAGTCGACAGGGAGCCCTGAAGCTTTCTTT. This gives the protein CASSESTGSPEAFF.

Many counts were recorded for this clonotype. The chain recombines TRBV11-2 with TRBJ2-1, with 7 bases that match TRBD1. Germline values: CDR1 SGHAT, CDR2 FQNNGV. CDR3 length: 16 residues. Trimming cost V 3 bases and J 8 bases; bases outside gene matches: 13. CDR3 nucleotides: TGTGCCAGCAGCTTTCTGCCAGGGACAGAGGGACATGAGCAGTTCTTC. Its translation: CASSFLPGTEGHEQFF.

This clonotype was found many times. The CDR3 spells CASTPSGGNQPQHF. The CDR3 region has the DNA TGTGCCAGCACCCCAAGCGGGGGCAATCAGCCCCAGCATTTT. This chain uses TRBV7-2 with TRBJ1-5; unclear D gene. The CDR3 is 14 amino acids. Germline lookup yields CDR1 SGHTA and CDR2 FQGNSA. Trimming removed 7 bases at V and 2 bases at J, with 12 bases between.

The rearrangement uses TRBV28 and TRBJ2-1, with 8 bases matching TRBD2. The ends lost 0 bases at V and 4 bases at J; junction bases unmatched: 5. Germline V CDR1 and CDR2: MDHEN, SYDVKM. The CDR3 has 16 residues. The CDR3 DNA sequence: TGTGCCAGCAGTTTATGGCGGGAGGATATATACAATGAGCAGTTCTTC. Translation: CASSLWREDIYNEQFF.

The V gene is TRBV29-1, the J gene TRBJ2-3; tentative D call: TRBD1 (6 bases). The CDR3 length is 12 residues. V shed 8 bases and J shed 2 bases, with 11 bases lying between them. Germline values: CDR1 SQVTM, CDR2 ANQGSEA. The CDR3 bases are TGCAGCCCTTGGGACACCACAGATACGCAGTATTTT. This codes for CSPWDTTDTQYF.

This clonotype was observed a handful of times. This chain uses TRBV4-1 with TRBJ1-3; D is perhaps TRBD1 (5 bases). Trimming shortened V by 0 bases and J by 6 bases, and 9 bases separated the two germline ends. CDR3 length: 14 residues. The germline gives CDR1 MGHRA, CDR2 YSYEKL. The CDR3 coding sequence is TGCGCCAGCAGCCAAGATCCGGGGACAAACACCATATATTTT. Protein sequence: CASSQDPGTNTIYF.

This clonotype is medium-sized by share. V usage is TRBV4-2 and J usage is TRBJ2-7; D is uncertain. V shed 0 bases and J shed 5 bases, with 8 bases lying between them. CDR3 length: 13 residues. Germline-derived CDR1 and CDR2 are LGHNA and YNFKEQ. The CDR3 nucleotides read TGTGCCAGCAGCCAAGATTACGCCCACGAGCAGTACTTC. Translated, it gives CASSQDYAHEQYF.

In its sample, this clonotype was seen a few times. This chain links TRBV7-8 with TRBJ2-7, with D uncertain. The CDR3 covers 13 residues. With 5 bases removed from V and 2 bases from J, the gap between germline ends came to 10 bases. The germline V gene encodes CDR1 SGHVS and CDR2 FQNEAQ. CDR3 nucleotide sequence: TGTGCCAGCAGCCCGAGTGGGCCCTACGAGCAGTACTTC. Amino acids: CASSPSGPYEQYF.

This clonotype was seen repeatedly, ten times or more. The chain couples TRBV19 to TRBJ1-5; 11 nucleotides line up with TRBD1. This CDR3 has 17 amino acids. Germline CDR1 and CDR2: LNHDA and SQIVND (reference sequence). The ends lost 5 bases at V and 1 base at J; junction bases unmatched: 7. Here the CDR3 reads CASSLDRGLMSNQPQHF. CDR3 sequence (DNA): TGTGCCAGTAGTTTGGACAGGGGGCTAATGAGCAATCAGCCCCAGCATTTT.

This clonotype was seen repeatedly, ten times or more. The V gene is TRBV7-8, the J gene TRBJ1-1; maybe TRBD1 (5 bases). The V end lost 1 base, the J end lost 5 bases, and 14 bases lay between the germline ends. The germline CDR1 and CDR2 sequences are SGHVS and FQNEAQ. The CDR3 has 15 residues. The DNA for the CDR3 is TGTGCCAGCAGCTTAGTCTGGGGCACGGGGACTGAAGCTTTCTTT. Residues: CASSLVWGTGTEAFF.

Many counts were recorded for this clonotype. This sequence joins TRBV5-1 and TRBJ1-4; D call uncertain. This CDR3 has 14 residues. V was trimmed by 5 bases and J by 3 bases, leaving 11 bases between them. The germline V gene has CDR1 SGHRS and CDR2 YFSETQ. DNA for the CDR3: TGCGCCAGCAGGTCAGACCCGGCTAATGAAAAACTGTTTTTT. It specifies CASRSDPANEKLFF.

This clonotype was observed many times. The chain employs TRBV6-5 and TRBJ2-7, with D perhaps TRBD2 (6 bases). This CDR3 contains 16 residues. V gave up 0 bases and J gave up 2 bases, with 14 bases separating them. Germline V lookup: CDR1 MNHEY, CDR2 SVGAGI. CDR3 DNA sequence: TGTGCCAGCAGTTACTCGTCTCGGACGGGAGCCTACGAGCAGTACTTC. Translation: CASSYSSRTGAYEQYF.

This clonotype has just a few counts. V usage is TRBV29-1 and J usage is TRBJ1-1; TRBD1 aligns across 10 bases. Germline V gene data show CDR1 as SQVTM and CDR2 as ANQGSEA. The trim removed 8 bases at V and 4 bases at J, leaving 13 bases unmatched. The CDR3 runs to 15 residues. This chain's CDR3 is CSPGTGAASGTEAFF. The CDR3 DNA follows: TGCAGCCCCGGGACAGGGGCCGCCTCTGGCACTGAAGCTTTCTTT.

In this sample, this clonotype turned up many times. The chain has TRBV20-1 and TRBJ1-2; a possible D gene is TRBD1 (5 bases). Germline CDR1 reads DFQATT; CDR2 reads SNEGSKA (reference sequence). V lost 1 base, J lost 8 bases, and 14 bases lay in between. This CDR3 contains 13 residues. The CDR3 spells CSARGSGRDGYTF. The CDR3 coding sequence is TGCAGTGCTAGAGGTAGCGGCAGGGACGGCTACACCTTC.

This chain joins TRBV10-3 and TRBJ2-5, with 9 bases matching TRBD2. Germline V gives CDR1 ENHRY, CDR2 SYGVKD. This CDR3 spans 14 amino acids. V trimming: 8 bases; J trimming: 0 bases; junction bases outside the gene matches: 4. This chain's CDR3 is CAIGASGDQETQYF. The CDR3 bases are TGTGCCATCGGTGCTAGCGGGGACCAAGAGACCCAGTACTTC.

This clonotype was detected only a few times. The chain employs TRBV5-1 and TRBJ2-5; 12 nucleotides match TRBD2. Germline V CDR1 and CDR2: SGHRS, YFSETQ. The CDR3 runs to 18 residues. The V gene end was trimmed by 4 bases and the J gene end by 5 bases; junction bases not matched to a gene: 15. The CDR3 DNA reads TGCGCCAGCAGCCCGTACCCTGCTAGCGGGAGGGCCCTGGAGACCCAGTACTTC. It encodes CASSPYPASGRALETQYF.

This clonotype was found many times. The V and J genes are TRBV9 and TRBJ1-6, with unresolved D. With 0 bases removed from V and 7 bases from J, the gap between germline ends came to 11 bases. This CDR3 is 15 amino acids long. The germline V gene has CDR1 SGDLS and CDR2 YYNGEE. The CDR3 bases are TGTGCCAGCAGCGTAGACCCAGGAGTCAATTCACCCCTCCACTTT. It specifies CASSVDPGVNSPLHF.

J is TRBJ1-1 and V is TRBV29-1; D is uncertain. The CDR3 has 12 amino acids. V dropped 4 bases and J dropped 0 bases, with 6 bases sitting between them. Germline V gene data show CDR1 as SQVTM and CDR2 as ANQGSEA. The CDR3 sequence: CSVGPMNTEAFF. The DNA for the CDR3 is TGCAGCGTTGGGCCCATGAACACTGAAGCTTTCTTT.

This sequence joins TRBV10-3 and TRBJ2-7; TRBD2 might be the D (5 bases). Trimming took off 5 bases at V and 6 bases at J, with 17 bases between the two ends. The CDR3 totals 14 residues. The germline V gene encodes CDR1 ENHRY and CDR2 SYGVKD. This CDR3 reads CAISTWASKGEQYF. DNA for the CDR3: TGTGCCATCAGTACCTGGGCTAGCAAAGGCGAGCAGTACTTC.

This clonotype was picked up many times. The rearrangement uses TRBV3-1 and TRBJ2-1; 8 bases are a match to TRBD2. CDR3 length equals 15 residues. V gave up 3 bases and J gave up 0 bases; unmatched junction bases: 1. Germline CDR1 reads LGHDT; CDR2 reads YNNKEL (reference sequence). The chain's CDR3 is CASSQSGSSYNEQFF. The CDR3, as DNA: TGTGCCAGCAGCCAGAGCGGGAGCTCCTACAATGAGCAGTTCTTC.

CDR3: CASSLAAARTYGYTF. CDR3 DNA: TGTGCCAGCAGTTTAGCGGCAGCACGTACCTATGGCTACACCTTC. V is TRBV12-3 or TRBV12-4 and J is TRBJ1-2; D is unresolved. The germline V and J ends were trimmed by 0 bases and 4 bases, with 12 bases remaining between them. The CDR3 spans 15 residues.

Many counts were recorded for this clonotype. V is TRBV10-2 and J is TRBJ2-1; tentatively, D is TRBD1 (5 bases). The germline CDR1 and CDR2 sequences are WSHSY and SAAADI. Trimming pared 8 bases from V and 14 bases from J, leaving 19 bases between. This CDR3 contains 12 residues. CDR3 DNA sequence: TGCGCCAGCTCGGACAATCGCCCTGTGGAGTTCTTC. This encodes CASSDNRPVEFF.

This clonotype was observed at least ten times. This chain uses TRBV3-1 with TRBJ1-5; D not resolved. Per the germline V gene, CDR1 is LGHDT and CDR2 is YNNKEL (reference sequence). The ends were cut back, 0 bases at V and 6 bases at J, with 9 bases in the middle. CDR3 length: 14 amino acids. The chain's CDR3 is CASSQDFTIQPQHF. Written as DNA, the CDR3 is TGTGCCAGCAGCCAAGATTTTACCATTCAGCCCCAGCATTTT.